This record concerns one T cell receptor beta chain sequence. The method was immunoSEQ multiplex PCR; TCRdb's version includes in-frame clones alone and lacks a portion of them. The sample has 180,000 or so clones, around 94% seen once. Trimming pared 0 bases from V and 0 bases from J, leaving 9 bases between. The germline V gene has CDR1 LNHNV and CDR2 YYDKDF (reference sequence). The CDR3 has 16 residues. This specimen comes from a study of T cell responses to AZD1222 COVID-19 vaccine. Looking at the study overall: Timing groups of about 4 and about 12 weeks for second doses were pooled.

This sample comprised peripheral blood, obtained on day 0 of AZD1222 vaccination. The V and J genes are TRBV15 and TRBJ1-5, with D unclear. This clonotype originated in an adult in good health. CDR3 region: CATSRDQPFSNQPQHF. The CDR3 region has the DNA TGTGCCACCAGCAGAGATCAGCCGTTTAGCAATCAGCCCCAGCATTTT.